The clone carrying this T cell receptor (beta chain) was counted at least ten times. The antigen remains unidentified. This sample stems from a study of identical twins. Study-level results: Whereas memory repertoires showed no such difference, abundant cord blood beta clonotypes carried fewer insertions. Those out-of-frame alpha sequences shared by twins showed an excess of low generation probability. Analyses of zero insertions could, in part, be confounded by invariant MAIT and iNKT cells.

Carrying unique molecular identifiers, the cDNA also gained a universal primer site through template switching. Each CDR3 protein gets one entry after TCRdb re-called the 5' RACE reads with MiXCR. The table includes a few hundred thousand distinct CDR3 sequences, roughly a tenth detected once. This CDR3 is 15 amino acids long. Trimming took off 3 bases at V and 2 bases at J, with 13 bases between the two ends. This receptor was obtained from a man aged 50-60 years in good health. Sequencing was performed on memory T cells sorted from blood. The J gene is TRBJ1-1, the V gene TRBV12-3 or TRBV12-4, with TRBD1 as a possible D gene (5 bases). CDR3 amino acids: CASSFPGRGNTEAFF. CDR3 sequence (DNA): TGTGCCAGCAGTTTTCCAGGGAGGGGAAACACTGAAGCTTTCTTT.